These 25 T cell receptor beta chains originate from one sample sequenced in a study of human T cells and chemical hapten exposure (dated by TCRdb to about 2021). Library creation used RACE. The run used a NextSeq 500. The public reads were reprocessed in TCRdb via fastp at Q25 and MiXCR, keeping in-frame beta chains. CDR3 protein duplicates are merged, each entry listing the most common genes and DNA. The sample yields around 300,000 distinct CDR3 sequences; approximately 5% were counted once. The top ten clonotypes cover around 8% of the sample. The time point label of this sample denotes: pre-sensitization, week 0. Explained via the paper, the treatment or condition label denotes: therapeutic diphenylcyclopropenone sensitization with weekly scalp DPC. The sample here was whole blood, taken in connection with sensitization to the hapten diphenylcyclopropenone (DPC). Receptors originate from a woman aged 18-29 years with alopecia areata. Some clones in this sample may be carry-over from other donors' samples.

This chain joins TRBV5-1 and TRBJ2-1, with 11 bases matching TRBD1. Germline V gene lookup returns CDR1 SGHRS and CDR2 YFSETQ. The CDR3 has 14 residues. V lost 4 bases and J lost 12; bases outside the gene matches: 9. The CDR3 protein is CASSPGQGETGQFF. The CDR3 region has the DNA TGCGCCAGCAGCCCGGGACAGGGGGAGACAGGGCAGTTCTTC.

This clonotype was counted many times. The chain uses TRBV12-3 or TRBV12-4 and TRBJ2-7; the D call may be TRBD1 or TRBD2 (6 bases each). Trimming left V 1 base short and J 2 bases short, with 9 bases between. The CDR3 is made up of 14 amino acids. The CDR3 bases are TGTGCCAGCAGTTTAGATCGGGGGCCCTACGAGCAGTACTTC. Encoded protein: CASSLDRGPYEQYF.

CDR3 residues: CASSLTQQEAFF. The CDR3 bases are TGTGCCAGCAGCTTAACCCAACAGGAAGCTTTCTTT. V is TRBV7-2 and J is TRBJ1-1; D is ambiguous. Germline CDR1 reads SGHTA; CDR2 reads FQGNSA. This CDR3 comprises 12 residues. The germline V and J ends were trimmed by 2 bases and 8 bases, with 9 bases remaining between them.

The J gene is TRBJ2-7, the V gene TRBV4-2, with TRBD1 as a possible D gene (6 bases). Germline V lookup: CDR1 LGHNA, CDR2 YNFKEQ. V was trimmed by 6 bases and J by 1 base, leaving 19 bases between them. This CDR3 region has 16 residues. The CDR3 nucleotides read TGTGCCAGCAGGCGCAACGCGCAGGGGCCTTCCTACGAGCAGTACTTC. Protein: CASRRNAQGPSYEQYF.

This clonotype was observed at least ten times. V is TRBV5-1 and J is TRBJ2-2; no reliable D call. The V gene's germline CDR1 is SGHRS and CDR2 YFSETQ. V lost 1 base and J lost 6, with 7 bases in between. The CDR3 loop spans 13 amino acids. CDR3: CASSLIQSGELFF. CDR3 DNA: TGCGCCAGCAGCTTGATTCAGTCCGGGGAGCTGTTTTTT.

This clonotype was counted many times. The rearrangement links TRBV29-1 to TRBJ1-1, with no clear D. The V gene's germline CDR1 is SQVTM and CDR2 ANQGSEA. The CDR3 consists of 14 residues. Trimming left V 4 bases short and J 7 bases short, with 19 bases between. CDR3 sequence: CSVGVQAVVSEAFF. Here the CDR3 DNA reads TGCAGCGTTGGGGTCCAGGCTGTGGTGAGTGAAGCTTTCTTT.

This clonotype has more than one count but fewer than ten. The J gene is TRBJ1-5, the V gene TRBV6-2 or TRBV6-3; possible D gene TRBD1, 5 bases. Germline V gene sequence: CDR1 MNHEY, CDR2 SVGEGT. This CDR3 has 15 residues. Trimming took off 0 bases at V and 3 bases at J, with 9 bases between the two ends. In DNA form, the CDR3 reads TGTGCCAGCAGTTACTCAGGCAGGGCCAATCAGCCCCAGCATTTT. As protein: CASSYSGRANQPQHF.

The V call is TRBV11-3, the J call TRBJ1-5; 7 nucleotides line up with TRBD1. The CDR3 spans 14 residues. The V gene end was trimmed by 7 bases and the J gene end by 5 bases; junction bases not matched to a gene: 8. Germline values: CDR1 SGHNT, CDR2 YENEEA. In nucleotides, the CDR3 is TGTGCCAGCATTAAAGGAGGGGGCGATCAGCCCCAGCATTTT. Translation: CASIKGGGDQPQHF.

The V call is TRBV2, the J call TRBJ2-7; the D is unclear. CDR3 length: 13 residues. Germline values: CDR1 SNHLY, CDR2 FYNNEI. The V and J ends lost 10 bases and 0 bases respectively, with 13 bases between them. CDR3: CATELAGSYEQYF. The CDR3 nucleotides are TGTGCCACCGAGTTGGCAGGCTCCTACGAGCAGTACTTC.

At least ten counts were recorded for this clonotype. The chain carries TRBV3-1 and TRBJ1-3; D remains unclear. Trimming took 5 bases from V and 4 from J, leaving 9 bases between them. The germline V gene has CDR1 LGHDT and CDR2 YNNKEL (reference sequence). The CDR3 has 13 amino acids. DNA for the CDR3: TGTGCCAGCAGCTATCCACCCGGAAACACCATATATTTT. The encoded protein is CASSYPPGNTIYF.

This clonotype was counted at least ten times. The CDR3 reads CASSLSGTSTDTQYF. DNA of the CDR3: TGTGCCAGCAGCCTGAGCGGGACTAGCACAGATACGCAGTATTTT. The V and J genes are TRBV7-2 and TRBJ2-3; 7 nucleotides match TRBD2. Trimming cost V 5 bases and J 0 bases; bases outside gene matches: 5. The CDR3 totals 15 residues. Germline V gene data show CDR1 as SGHTA and CDR2 as FQGNSA.

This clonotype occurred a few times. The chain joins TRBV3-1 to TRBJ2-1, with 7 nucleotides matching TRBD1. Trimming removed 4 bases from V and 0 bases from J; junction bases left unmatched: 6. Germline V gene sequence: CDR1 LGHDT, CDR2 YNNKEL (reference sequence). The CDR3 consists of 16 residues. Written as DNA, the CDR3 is TGTGCCAGCAGCCCAAGACAGGGAAGCTCCTACAATGAGCAGTTCTTC. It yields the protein CASSPRQGSSYNEQFF.

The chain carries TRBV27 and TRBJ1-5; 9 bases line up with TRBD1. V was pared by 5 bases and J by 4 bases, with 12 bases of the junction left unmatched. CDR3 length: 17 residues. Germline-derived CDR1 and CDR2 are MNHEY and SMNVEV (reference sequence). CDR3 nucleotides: TGTGCCAGCAGTCAAGGACAGGGGCGAGTCCGAAATCAGCCCCAGCATTTT. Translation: CASSQGQGRVRNQPQHF.

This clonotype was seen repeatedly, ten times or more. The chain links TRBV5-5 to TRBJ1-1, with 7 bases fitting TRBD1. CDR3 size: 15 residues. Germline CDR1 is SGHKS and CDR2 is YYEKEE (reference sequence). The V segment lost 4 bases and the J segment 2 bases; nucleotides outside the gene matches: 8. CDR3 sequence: CASSPTGDRNTEAFF. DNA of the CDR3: TGTGCCAGCAGCCCAACAGGGGACCGTAACACTGAAGCTTTCTTT.

CDR3 nucleotide sequence: TGTGCCAGCAGGGGGACGGAATACTCCTACGAGCAGTACTTC. It is translated as CASRGTEYSYEQYF. This sequence joins TRBV27 and TRBJ2-7; D assignment may be TRBD1 or TRBD2 (5 bases each). This CDR3 is built from 14 residues. Germline V gene lookup returns CDR1 MNHEY and CDR2 SMNVEV (reference sequence). Trimming removed 6 bases at V and 0 bases at J, with 12 bases between.

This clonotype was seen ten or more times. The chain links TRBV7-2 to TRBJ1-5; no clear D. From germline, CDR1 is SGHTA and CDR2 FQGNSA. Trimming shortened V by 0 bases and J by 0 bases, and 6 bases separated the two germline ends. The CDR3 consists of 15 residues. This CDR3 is CASSLAYTSNQPQHF. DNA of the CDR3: TGTGCCAGCAGCTTAGCGTACACTAGCAATCAGCCCCAGCATTTT.

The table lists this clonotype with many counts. This chain's CDR3 is CASSLFGGHQPQHF. The CDR3 nucleotides read TGTGCCAGCAGCTTATTCGGGGGGCATCAGCCCCAGCATTTT. The chain employs TRBV7-2 and TRBJ1-5; a possible D gene is TRBD1 (6 bases). The CDR3 runs to 14 residues. Per germline, CDR1 SGHTA and CDR2 FQGNSA. With 2 bases removed from V and 5 bases from J, the gap between germline ends came to 10 bases.

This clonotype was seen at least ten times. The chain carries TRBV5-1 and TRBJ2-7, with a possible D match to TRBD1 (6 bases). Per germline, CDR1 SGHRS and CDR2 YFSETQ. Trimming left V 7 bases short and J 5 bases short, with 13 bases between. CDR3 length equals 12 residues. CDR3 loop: CASSRDIDEQYF. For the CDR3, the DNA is TGCGCCAGCTCCCGGGACATTGACGAGCAGTACTTC.

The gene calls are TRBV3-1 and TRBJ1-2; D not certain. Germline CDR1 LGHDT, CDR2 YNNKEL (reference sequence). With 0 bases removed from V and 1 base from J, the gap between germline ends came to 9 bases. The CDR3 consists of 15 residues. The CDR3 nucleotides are TGTGCCAGCAGCCAAGATGAGGGAAATAACTATGGCTACACCTTC. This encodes CASSQDEGNNYGYTF.

The CDR3 reads CASTRQGARPSNYGYTF. CDR3 nucleotide sequence: TGTGCCAGCACCCGACAGGGGGCTCGGCCCTCTAACTATGGCTACACCTTC. The chain is built from TRBV6-2 or TRBV6-3 and TRBJ1-2; 10 bases match TRBD1. The CDR3 covers 17 residues. The V gene's germline CDR1 is MNHEY and CDR2 SVGEGT. Germline trimming cut 7 bases from V and 0 bases from J; bases unmatched to any gene: 11.

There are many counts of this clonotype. The CDR3 loop is CAIRPDSREQYF. The DNA for the CDR3 is TGTGCCATCAGACCCGACAGTCGCGAGCAGTACTTC. The J gene is TRBJ2-7, the V gene TRBV10-3; TRBD1 is a possible D gene (5 bases). Germline loops: CDR1 ENHRY, CDR2 SYGVKD. This CDR3 has 12 residues. V was pared by 6 bases and J by 6 bases, with 12 bases between.

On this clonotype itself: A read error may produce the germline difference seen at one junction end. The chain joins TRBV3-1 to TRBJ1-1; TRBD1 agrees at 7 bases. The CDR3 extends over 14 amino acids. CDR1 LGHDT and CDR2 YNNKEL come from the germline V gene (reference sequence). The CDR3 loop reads CASSQMTGNAEAFF. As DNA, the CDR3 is TGTGCCAGCAGCCAAATGACAGGGAACGCTGAAGCTTTCTTT.

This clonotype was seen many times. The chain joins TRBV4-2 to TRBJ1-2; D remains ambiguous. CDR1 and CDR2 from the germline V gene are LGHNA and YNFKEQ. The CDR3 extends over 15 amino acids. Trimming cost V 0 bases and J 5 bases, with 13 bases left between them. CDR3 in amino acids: CASSQDLGAPYGYTF. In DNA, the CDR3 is TGTGCCAGCAGCCAAGATCTAGGAGCGCCATATGGCTACACCTTC.

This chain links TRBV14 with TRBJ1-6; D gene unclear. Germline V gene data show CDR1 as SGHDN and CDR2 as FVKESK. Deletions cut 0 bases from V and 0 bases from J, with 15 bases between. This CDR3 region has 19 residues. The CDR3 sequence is CASSQDWQSSSSYNSPLHF. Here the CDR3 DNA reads TGTGCCAGCAGCCAAGACTGGCAGTCCTCAAGCTCCTATAATTCACCCCTCCACTTT.

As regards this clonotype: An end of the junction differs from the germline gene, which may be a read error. The CDR3 region has the DNA TGCAGTGCTGGAGACAGGGGGGGCACTGAAGCTTTCTTT. It yields the protein CSAGDRGGTEAFF. The V call is TRBV20-1, the J call TRBJ1-1, with 9 bases matching TRBD1. The CDR3 contains 13 residues. The germline V gene encodes CDR1 DFQATT and CDR2 SNEGSKA (reference sequence).